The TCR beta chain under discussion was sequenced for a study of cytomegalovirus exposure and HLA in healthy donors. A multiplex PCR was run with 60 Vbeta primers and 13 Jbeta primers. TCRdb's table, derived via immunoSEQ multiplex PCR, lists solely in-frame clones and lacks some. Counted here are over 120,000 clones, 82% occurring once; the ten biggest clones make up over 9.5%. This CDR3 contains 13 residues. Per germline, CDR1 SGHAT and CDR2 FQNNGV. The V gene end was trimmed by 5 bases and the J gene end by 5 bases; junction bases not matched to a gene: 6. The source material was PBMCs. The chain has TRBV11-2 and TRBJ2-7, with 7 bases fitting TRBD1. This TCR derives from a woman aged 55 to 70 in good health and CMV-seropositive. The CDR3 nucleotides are TGTGCCAGCAGCCCACAGGGGATACACGAGCAGTACTTC. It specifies CASSPQGIHEQYF.